This entry describes one TCR beta chain. Its specificity is unknown. Reprocessing the 5' RACE reads, TCRdb reports a single entry for every CDR3 protein and omits DNA. This sample's table reports fewer than 400,000 distinct CDR3 sequences. This sample is part of a study of T cells expressing NK-cell markers. Notes on the study in general: In a handful of donors, dominant clonotypes made up roughly 25-60.1% of CD3+CD56-NKG2C+ cells.

This CDR3 is built from 16 residues. The V gene's germline CDR1 is LGHDT and CDR2 YNNKEL (reference sequence). The chain is built from TRBV3-1 and TRBJ2-1; TCRdb indicates TRBD2, and absent DNA this call remains unverified. The sample taken for sequencing was blood T cells: a sorted CD56 or NKG2C T cell subset, CD4+ or CD8+ T cells, or bulk PBMC T cells (not recorded which). The origin of this receptor is a woman aged 45-60 years in good health. The CDR3 loop reads CASSQPGTTRWNEQFF.